A single sample gave rise to the 21 T cell receptor beta chains below, sequenced in a study of glioma-infiltrating T cells. Using RNA template, CDR3s of TCR alpha and beta were amplified with iRepertoire arm-PCR. TCRdb used MiXCR to reprocess the multiplex PCR reads, holding one entry per CDR3 protein. The repertoire includes around 170,000 distinct CDR3 sequences, over 40% of them detected once, and roughly 5.4% sits in the top ten. The sample was glioma tissue, nonneoplastic brain tissue, or PBMCs (not recorded which). The origin of the receptors is a human donor with low-grade glioma or glioblastoma, undergoing nonglioma brain surgery, or in good health (not recorded which).

On this clonotype itself: A clone one base away is much larger, so this may be a read error. The V call is TRBV5-1, the J call TRBJ2-1; 8 bases are a match to TRBD2. Trimming removed 0 bases from V and 8 bases from J; junction bases left unmatched: 7. Germline values: CDR1 SGHRS, CDR2 YFSETQ. The CDR3 sequence is 15 residues long. The CDR3 here is CASSLVPAGVDEQFF. CDR3 nucleotides: TGCGCCAGCAGCTTGGTACCAGCGGGAGTAGATGAGCAGTTCTTC.

Worth noting for this clonotype: A much larger clonotype is one base distant, so this may be a read error. This rearrangement joins TRBV10-3 to TRBJ1-1; D call uncertain. Between the trimmed V and J ends, which lost 8 bases and 2 bases, there was a span of 15 bases. The germline CDR1 and CDR2 sequences are ENHRY and SYGVKD. The CDR3 spans 14 residues. This chain's CDR3 is CAIYRDVPNTEAFF. The CDR3 DNA is TGTGCCATCTATCGAGACGTACCCAACACTGAAGCTTTCTTT.

This clonotype was picked up a small number of times. Without the conserved terminal phenylalanine or tryptophan, this CDR3 likely stems from a read error. V is TRBV4-1 and J is TRBJ2-3; D ambiguous. CDR1 and CDR2 (germline): MGHRA, YSYEKL. This CDR3 has 11 amino acids. V lost 2 bases, J lost 6 bases, and 3 bases lay in between. CDR3 in amino acids: CASSQSDTQYS. The CDR3 nucleotides read TGCGCCAGCAGCCAATCTGATACGCAGTATTCT.

This clonotype was picked up one time. This chain connects TRBV12-3 or TRBV12-4 to TRBJ1-3; D gene unclear. The CDR3 covers 15 residues. The germline V and J ends were trimmed by 1 base and 5 bases, with 12 bases remaining between them. The CDR3 bases are TGTGCCAGCAGTTTAGACCCCCTTTTAAGAAACACCATATATTTT. Translation gives CASSLDPLLRNTIYF.

This clonotype was observed at least ten times. J is TRBJ2-3 and V is TRBV5-1; no definite D call. V shed 7 bases and J shed 6 bases, with 15 bases lying between them. In germline, CDR1 is SGHRS, CDR2 YFSETQ. This CDR3 has 13 residues. CDR3 DNA sequence: TGCGCCAGCGCAGATCTGACGATGGATACGCAGTATTTT. Translating it yields CASADLTMDTQYF.

The table lists this clonotype with a few counts. The chain combines TRBV7-2 with TRBJ1-1, with D perhaps matching TRBD1 (6 bases). This CDR3 is 13 amino acids long. CDR1 SGHTA and CDR2 FQGNSA come from the germline V gene. V lost 4 bases to trimming and J lost 8 bases, with 14 bases between them. The chain's CDR3 is CASSSGHTLEAFF. In DNA, the CDR3 is TGTGCCAGCAGCTCGGGACACACGTTAGAAGCTTTCTTT. Full variable domain (outside the CDR3, taken from reference TRBV7-2 and TRBJ1-1): GAGVSQSPSNKVTEKGKDVELRCDPISGHTALYWYRQSLGQGLEFLIYFQGNSAPDKSGLPSDRFSAERTGGSVSTLTIQRTQQEDSAVYLCASSSGHTLEAFFGQGTRLTVV.

This chain joins TRBV20-1 and TRBJ2-1, with no clear D. V was trimmed by 0 bases and J by 9 bases, leaving 12 bases between them. This CDR3 spans 13 amino acids. In germline, CDR1 is DFQATT, CDR2 SNEGSKA (reference sequence). The CDR3 DNA follows: TGCAGTGCTAGAGATGAAACGAAAGGTGAGCAGTTCTTC. Encoded protein: CSARDETKGEQFF.

The V and J genes are TRBV29-1 and TRBJ2-3; either TRBD1 or TRBD2 may fit D (5 bases each). The CDR3 consists of 15 residues. Germline assignment: CDR1 SQVTM and CDR2 ANQGSEA. V lost 2 bases, J lost 4 bases, and 16 bases lay in between. The CDR3 region is CSVEWDAPGPDTQYF. DNA for the CDR3: TGCAGCGTTGAATGGGACGCGCCGGGACCAGATACGCAGTATTTT.

The rearrangement links TRBV2 to TRBJ2-2; TRBD2 agrees at 12 bases. This CDR3 has 18 amino acids. V shed 9 bases and J 4 bases; nucleotides not matched to a gene: 15. Germline V CDR1 and CDR2: SNHLY, FYNNEI. The CDR3: CASVHGTGLAGRTGELFF. The CDR3 bases are TGTGCCAGTGTACATGGGACAGGACTAGCGGGACGCACCGGGGAGCTGTTTTTT.

The sample holds a few counts of this clonotype. The chain combines TRBV12-5 with TRBJ1-5; D unresolved. This CDR3 has 13 residues. The V gene's germline CDR1 is LGHNT and CDR2 FRNRAP. V lost 8 bases and J lost 2, with 10 bases in between. CDR3 in DNA: TGTGCTAGTTTGCTCGGAGGCAATCAGCCCCAGCATTTT. Protein: CASLLGGNQPQHF.

A word on this clonotype: This could be a read error, since a much larger clone is one nucleotide away. The rearrangement links TRBV5-1 to TRBJ2-1; perhaps D is TRBD1 or TRBD2 (5 bases each). Trimming shortened V by 5 bases and J by 11 bases, and 14 bases separated the two germline ends. This CDR3 region has 12 residues. The V gene's germline CDR1 is SGHRS and CDR2 YFSETQ. The CDR3 nucleotides are TGCGCCAGCAGTATCGGGGCTAATCAGCAGTTCTTC. Translation: CASSIGANQQFF. Full variable domain (missing parts from reference TRBV5-1 and TRBJ2-1): KAGVTQTPRYLIKTRGQQVTLSCSPISGHRSVSWYQQTPGQGLQFLFEYFSETQRNKGNFPGRFSGRQFSNSRSEMNVSTLELGDSALYLCASSIGANQQFFGPGTRLTVL.

This clonotype was counted many times. The chain is built from TRBV2 and TRBJ2-3, with D uncertain. V was shortened by 0 bases and J by 6 bases, with 7 bases between the two germline ends. Per the germline V gene, CDR1 is SNHLY and CDR2 is FYNNEI. The CDR3 consists of 13 residues. CDR3 sequence: CASSEAGWDTQYF. CDR3 DNA: TGTGCCAGCAGTGAAGCAGGATGGGATACGCAGTATTTT. Together with reference TRBV2 and TRBJ2-3, the CDR3 gives the full variable domain: EPEVTQTPSHQVTQMGQEVILRCVPISNHLYFYWYRQILGQKVEFLVSFYNNEISEKSEIFDDQFSVERPDGSNFTLKIRSTKLEDSAMYFCASSEAGWDTQYFGPGTRLTVL.

V is TRBV6-1 and J is TRBJ2-5, with D unresolved. Germline V lookup: CDR1 MNHNS, CDR2 SASEGT. The germline V and J ends were trimmed by 9 bases and 5 bases, with 16 bases remaining between them. This CDR3 has 13 residues. CDR3 nucleotides: TGTGCCAGTACTTTCCGAGTTGACGAGACCCAGTACTTC. Protein product: CASTFRVDETQYF.

This clonotype occurred many times. The DNA of the CDR3 is TGTGCCAGCACCGAGCCGGGACAGGGGGCTCACAATGAGCAGTTCTTC. It yields the protein CASTEPGQGAHNEQFF. This rearrangement joins TRBV6-1 to TRBJ2-1; TRBD1 matches 12 bases. Germline values: CDR1 MNHNS, CDR2 SASEGT. The CDR3 loop spans 16 amino acids. V shed 7 bases, J shed 5 bases, and the junction held 9 bases outside the gene matches.

The rearrangement uses TRBV7-8 and TRBJ1-1, with a tentative D call TRBD1 (5 bases). The length of the CDR3 is 16 residues. Germline values: CDR1 SGHVS, CDR2 FQNEAQ. The germline V and J ends were trimmed by 4 bases and 5 bases, with 20 bases remaining between them. For the CDR3, the DNA is TGTGCCAGCAGCTCCCGACCCGGGGGGAAAAAAACTGAAGCTTTCTTT. Amino acid sequence: CASSSRPGGKKTEAFF.

This clonotype was found many times. The junction differs from germline at one of its ends, possibly a read error. The chain carries TRBV20-1 and TRBJ2-7; the match to TRBD2 covers 10 bases. Germline CDR1 reads DFQATT; CDR2 reads SNEGSKA (reference sequence). The CDR3 consists of 14 residues. In DNA form, the CDR3 reads TGCAGGGCTACTAGGACTAGCGGAACTTACGAGCAGTACTTC. Translated: CRATRTSGTYEQYF.

In this sample, this clonotype turned up many times. This sequence joins TRBV15 and TRBJ2-7; 9 bases agree with TRBD1. J lost 3 bases, V lost 0 bases, and 15 bases had no gene match. The CDR3 has 19 residues. CDR1 and CDR2 from the germline V gene are LNHNV and YYDKDF (reference sequence). The CDR3 sequence: CATSRDFAGDLGQGYEQYF. CDR3 bases: TGTGCCACCAGCAGAGATTTTGCCGGCGATCTGGGACAGGGCTACGAGCAGTACTTC.

This clonotype showed up just a few times. The rearrangement joins TRBV3-1 to TRBJ1-1, with unresolved D. Between the trimmed V and J ends, which lost 3 bases and 1 base, there was a span of 9 bases. Germline CDR1 and CDR2: LGHDT and YNNKEL (reference sequence). The CDR3 is made up of 14 amino acids. The CDR3: CASSQATENTEAFF. The CDR3 DNA reads TGTGCCAGCAGCCAGGCCACAGAGAACACTGAAGCTTTCTTT. Combining the CDR3 with reference TRBV3-1 and TRBJ1-1 gives the whole variable domain DTAVSQTPKYLVTQMGNDKSIKCEQNLGHDTMYWYKQDSKKFLKIMFSYNNKELIINETVPNRFSPKSPDKAHLNLHINSLELGDSAVYFCASSQATENTEAFFGQGTRLTVV.

This clonotype has just a few counts. The chain uses TRBV12-3 or TRBV12-4 and TRBJ1-4; no clear D. The length of the CDR3 is 11 residues. V dropped 3 bases and J dropped 6 bases, with 2 bases sitting between them. The CDR3 loop is CASSLDEKLFF. The DNA of the CDR3 is TGTGCCAGCAGTTTGGATGAAAAACTGTTTTTT.

The chain recombines TRBV27 with TRBJ2-7; possibly TRBD2 for D (6 bases). The CDR3 sequence is 13 residues long. Germline values: CDR1 MNHEY, CDR2 SMNVEV (reference sequence). V lost 6 bases to trimming and J lost 6 bases, with 15 bases between them. CDR3 loop: CASRGQGGAEQYF. CDR3 nucleotides: TGTGCCAGCAGAGGGCAGGGAGGAGCCGAGCAGTACTTC.

This clonotype was observed at least ten times. The chain combines TRBV20-1 with TRBJ2-1; D is undetermined. V was cut by 6 bases and J by 8 bases, with 23 bases left in between. The CDR3 totals 15 residues. Germline CDR1 and CDR2: DFQATT and SNEGSKA (reference sequence). The CDR3 nucleotides are TGCAGTGCAACCCTTGCGGAGACTGTGGTAGATGAGCAGTTCTTC. Protein: CSATLAETVVDEQFF.